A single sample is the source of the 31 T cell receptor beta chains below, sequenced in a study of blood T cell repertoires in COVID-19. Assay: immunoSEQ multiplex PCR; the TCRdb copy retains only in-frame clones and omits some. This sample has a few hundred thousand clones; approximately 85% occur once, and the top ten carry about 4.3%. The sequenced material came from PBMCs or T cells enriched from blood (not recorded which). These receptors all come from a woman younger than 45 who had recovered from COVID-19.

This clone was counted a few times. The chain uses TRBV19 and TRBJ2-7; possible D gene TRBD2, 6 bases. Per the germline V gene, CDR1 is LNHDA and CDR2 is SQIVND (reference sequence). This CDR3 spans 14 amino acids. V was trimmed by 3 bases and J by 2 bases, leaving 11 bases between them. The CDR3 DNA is TGTGCCAGTAGTATGGGGACTCCCACCTACGAGCAGTACTTC. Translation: CASSMGTPTYEQYF. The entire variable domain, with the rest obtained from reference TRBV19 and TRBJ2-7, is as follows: DGGITQSPKYLFRKEGQNVTLSCEQNLNHDAMYWYRQDPGQGLRLIYYSQIVNDFQKGDIAEGYSVSREKKESFPLTVTSAQKNPTAFYLCASSMGTPTYEQYFGPGTRLTVT.

CDR3 nucleotides: TGTGCCAGCAGAAAAGGGGGTAACACTGAAGCTTTCTTT. Protein: CASRKGGNTEAFF. This rearrangement joins TRBV5-4 to TRBJ1-1, with TRBD1 as a possible D gene (6 bases). The germline V gene has CDR1 SGHNT and CDR2 YYREEE (reference sequence). The V end was cut by 5 bases, the J end by 2 bases, with 10 bases between. The CDR3 sequence is 13 residues long.

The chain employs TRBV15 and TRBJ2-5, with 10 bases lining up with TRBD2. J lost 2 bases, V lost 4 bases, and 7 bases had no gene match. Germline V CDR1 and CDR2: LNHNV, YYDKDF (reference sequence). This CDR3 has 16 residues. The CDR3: CATSTYLAGGQETQYF. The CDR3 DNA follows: TGTGCCACCAGCACCTACTTAGCGGGGGGACAAGAGACCCAGTACTTC.

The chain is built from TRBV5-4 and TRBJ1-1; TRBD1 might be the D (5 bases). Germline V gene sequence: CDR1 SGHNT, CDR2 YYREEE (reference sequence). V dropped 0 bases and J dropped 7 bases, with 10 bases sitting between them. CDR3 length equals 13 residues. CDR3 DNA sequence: TGTGCCAGCAGCTTGGCCCAGGGTGTTGAAGCTTTCTTT. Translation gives CASSLAQGVEAFF.

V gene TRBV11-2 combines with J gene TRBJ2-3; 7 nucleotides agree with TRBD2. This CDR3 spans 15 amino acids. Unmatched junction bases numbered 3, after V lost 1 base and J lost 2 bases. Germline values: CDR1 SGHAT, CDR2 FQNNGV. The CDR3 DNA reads TGTGCCAGCAGCTTAGGGGGGGGAGACACAGATACGCAGTATTTT. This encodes CASSLGGGDTDTQYF.

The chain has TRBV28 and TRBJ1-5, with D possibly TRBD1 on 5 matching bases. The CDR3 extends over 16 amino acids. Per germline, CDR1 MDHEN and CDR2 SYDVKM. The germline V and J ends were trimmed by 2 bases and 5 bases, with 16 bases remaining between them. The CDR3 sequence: CASSLLQAGPYQPQHF. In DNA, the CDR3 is TGTGCCAGCAGTTTACTACAGGCGGGACCTTATCAGCCCCAGCATTTT. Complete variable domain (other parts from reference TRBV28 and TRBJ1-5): DVKVTQSSRYLVKRTGEKVFLECVQDMDHENMFWYRQDPGLGLRLIYFSYDVKMKEKGDIPEGYSVSREKKERFSLILESASTNQTSMYLCASSLLQAGPYQPQHFGDGTRLSIL.

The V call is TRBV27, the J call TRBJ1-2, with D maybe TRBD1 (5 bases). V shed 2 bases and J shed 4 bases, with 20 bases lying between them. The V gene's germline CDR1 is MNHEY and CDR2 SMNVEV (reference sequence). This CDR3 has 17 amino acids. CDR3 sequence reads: CASSLKWSRQTVYGYTF. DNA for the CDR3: TGTGCCAGCAGTTTAAAATGGTCTCGGCAGACAGTCTATGGCTACACCTTC.

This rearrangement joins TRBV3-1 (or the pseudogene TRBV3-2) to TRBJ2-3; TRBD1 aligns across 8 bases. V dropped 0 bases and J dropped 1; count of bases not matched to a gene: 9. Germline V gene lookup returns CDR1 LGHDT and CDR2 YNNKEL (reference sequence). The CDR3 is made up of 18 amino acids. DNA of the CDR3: TGTGCCAGCAGCCAAGAAGTCCAGACAGGGGTCGGCACAGATACGCAGTATTTT. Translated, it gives CASSQEVQTGVGTDTQYF.

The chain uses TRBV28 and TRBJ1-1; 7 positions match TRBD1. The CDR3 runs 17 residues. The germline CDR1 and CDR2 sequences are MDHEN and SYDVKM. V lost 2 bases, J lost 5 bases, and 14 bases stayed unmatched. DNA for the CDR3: TGTGCCAGCAGTTTAGTGAGACAGGGAGGTTCGCAGACTGAAGCTTTCTTT. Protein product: CASSLVRQGGSQTEAFF. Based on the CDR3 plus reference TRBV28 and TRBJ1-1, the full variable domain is DVKVTQSSRYLVKRTGEKVFLECVQDMDHENMFWYRQDPGLGLRLIYFSYDVKMKEKGDIPEGYSVSREKKERFSLILESASTNQTSMYLCASSLVRQGGSQTEAFFGQGTRLTVV.

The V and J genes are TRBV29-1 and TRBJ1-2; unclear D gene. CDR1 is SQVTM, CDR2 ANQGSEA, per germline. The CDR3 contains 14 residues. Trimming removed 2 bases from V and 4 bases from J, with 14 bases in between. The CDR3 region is CSVEPSTGVYGYTF. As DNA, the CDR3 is TGCAGCGTTGAACCCTCAACCGGGGTCTATGGCTACACCTTC.

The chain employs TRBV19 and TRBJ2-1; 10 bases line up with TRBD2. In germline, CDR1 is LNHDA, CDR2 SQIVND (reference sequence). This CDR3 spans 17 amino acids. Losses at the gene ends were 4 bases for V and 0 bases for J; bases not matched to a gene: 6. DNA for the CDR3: TGTGCCAGTAGTACGTGGACTAGCGGAAGCTCCTACAATGAGCAGTTCTTC. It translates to CASSTWTSGSSYNEQFF.

CDR3 nucleotides: TGCGCCAGCAGCCAGCCGGGGAGTAGCAATCAGCCCCAGCATTTT. Protein: CASSQPGSSNQPQHF. The chain joins TRBV4-1 to TRBJ1-5; D gene unclear. This CDR3 has 15 residues. Trimming took 3 bases from V and 0 from J, leaving 9 bases between them. Per the germline V gene, CDR1 is MGHRA and CDR2 is YSYEKL.

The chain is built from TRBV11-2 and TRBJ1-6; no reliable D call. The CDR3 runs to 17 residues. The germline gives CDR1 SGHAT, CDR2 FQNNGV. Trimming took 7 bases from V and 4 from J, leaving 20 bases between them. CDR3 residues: CASTLRGQSHYNSPLHF. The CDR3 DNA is TGTGCCAGCACCCTTAGAGGGCAATCCCATTATAATTCACCCCTCCACTTT.

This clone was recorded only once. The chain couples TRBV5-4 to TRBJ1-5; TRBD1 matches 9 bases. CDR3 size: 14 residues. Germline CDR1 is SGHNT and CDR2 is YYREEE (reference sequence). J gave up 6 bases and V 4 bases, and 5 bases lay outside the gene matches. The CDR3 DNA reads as TGTGCCAGCAGCGACGGGACAGGGTTTCAGCCCCAGCATTTT. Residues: CASSDGTGFQPQHF.

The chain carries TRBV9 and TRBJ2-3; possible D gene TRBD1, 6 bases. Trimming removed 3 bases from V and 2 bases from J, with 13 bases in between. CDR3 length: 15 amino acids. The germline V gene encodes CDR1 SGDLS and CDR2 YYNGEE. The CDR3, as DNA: TGTGCCAGCAGCGGTGACAGGCGAAACACAGATACGCAGTATTTT. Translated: CASSGDRRNTDTQYF.

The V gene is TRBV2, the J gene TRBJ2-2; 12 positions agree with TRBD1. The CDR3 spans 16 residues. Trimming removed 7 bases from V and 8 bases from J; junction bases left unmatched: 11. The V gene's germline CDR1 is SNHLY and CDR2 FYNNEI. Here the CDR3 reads CASMRDRGHLGGELFF. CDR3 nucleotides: TGTGCCAGCATGAGGGACAGGGGGCACTTGGGAGGGGAGCTGTTTTTT.

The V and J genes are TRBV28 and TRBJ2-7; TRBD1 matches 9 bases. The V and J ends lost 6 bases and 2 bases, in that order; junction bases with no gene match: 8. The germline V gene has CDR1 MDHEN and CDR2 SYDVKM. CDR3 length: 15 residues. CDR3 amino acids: CASSYRGLKPYEQYF. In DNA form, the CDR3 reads TGTGCCAGCAGCTACAGGGGGCTTAAACCCTACGAGCAGTACTTC.

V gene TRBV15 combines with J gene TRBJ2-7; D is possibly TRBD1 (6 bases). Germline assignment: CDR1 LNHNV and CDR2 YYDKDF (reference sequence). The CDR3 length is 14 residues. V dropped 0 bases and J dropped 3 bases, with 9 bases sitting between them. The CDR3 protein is CATSRDRTDYEQYF. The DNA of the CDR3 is TGTGCCACCAGCAGAGATAGGACAGACTACGAGCAGTACTTC.

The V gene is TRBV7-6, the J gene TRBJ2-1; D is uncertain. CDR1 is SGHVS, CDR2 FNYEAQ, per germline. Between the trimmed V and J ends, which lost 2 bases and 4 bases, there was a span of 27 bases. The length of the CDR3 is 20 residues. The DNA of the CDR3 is TGTGCCAGCAGCTTATTCTCGGTTAATGAGGCAGTAGCAACATACAATGAGCAGTTCTTC. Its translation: CASSLFSVNEAVATYNEQFF.

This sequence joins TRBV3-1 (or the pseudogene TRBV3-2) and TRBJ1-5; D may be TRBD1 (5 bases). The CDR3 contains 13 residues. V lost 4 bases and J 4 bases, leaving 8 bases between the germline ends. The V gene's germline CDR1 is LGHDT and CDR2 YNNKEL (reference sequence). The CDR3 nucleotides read TGTGCCAGCAGCCTCCAGGGAAATCAGCCCCAGCATTTT. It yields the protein CASSLQGNQPQHF.

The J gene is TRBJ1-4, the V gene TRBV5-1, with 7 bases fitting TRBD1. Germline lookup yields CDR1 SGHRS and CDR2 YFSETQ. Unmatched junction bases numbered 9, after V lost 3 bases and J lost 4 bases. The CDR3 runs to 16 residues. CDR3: CASSSAMGQINEKLFF. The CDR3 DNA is TGCGCCAGCAGCTCGGCGATGGGACAGATTAATGAAAAACTGTTTTTT.

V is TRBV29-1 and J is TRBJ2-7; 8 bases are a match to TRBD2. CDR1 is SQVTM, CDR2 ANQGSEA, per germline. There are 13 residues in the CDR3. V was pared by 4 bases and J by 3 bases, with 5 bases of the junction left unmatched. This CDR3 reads CSVAGRAHYEQYF. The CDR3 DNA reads TGCAGCGTTGCCGGGAGGGCCCACTACGAGCAGTACTTC.

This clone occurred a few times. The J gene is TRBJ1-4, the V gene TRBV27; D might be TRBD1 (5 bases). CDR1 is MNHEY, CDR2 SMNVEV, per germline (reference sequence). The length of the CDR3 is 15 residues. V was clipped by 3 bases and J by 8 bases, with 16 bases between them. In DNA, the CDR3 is TGTGCCAGCAGTTTCAAATATTTAGGGGCGGAAAAACTGTTTTTT. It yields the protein CASSFKYLGAEKLFF.

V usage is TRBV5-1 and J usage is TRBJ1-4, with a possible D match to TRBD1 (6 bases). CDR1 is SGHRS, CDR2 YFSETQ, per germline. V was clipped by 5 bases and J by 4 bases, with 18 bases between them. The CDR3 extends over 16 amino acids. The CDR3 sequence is CASRVRGVGVNEKLFF. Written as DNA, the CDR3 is TGCGCCAGCAGGGTCAGGGGCGTAGGGGTTAATGAAAAACTGTTTTTT. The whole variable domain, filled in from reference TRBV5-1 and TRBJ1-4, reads KAGVTQTPRYLIKTRGQQVTLSCSPISGHRSVSWYQQTPGQGLQFLFEYFSETQRNKGNFPGRFSGRQFSNSRSEMNVSTLELGDSALYLCASRVRGVGVNEKLFFGSGTQLSVL.

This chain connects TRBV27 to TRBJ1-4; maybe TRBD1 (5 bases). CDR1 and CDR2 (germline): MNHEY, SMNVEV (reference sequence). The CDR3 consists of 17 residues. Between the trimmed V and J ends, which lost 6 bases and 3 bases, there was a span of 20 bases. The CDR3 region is CASRHGGWGGSNEKLFF. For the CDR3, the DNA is TGTGCCAGCAGACATGGGGGGTGGGGCGGTTCTAATGAAAAACTGTTTTTT.

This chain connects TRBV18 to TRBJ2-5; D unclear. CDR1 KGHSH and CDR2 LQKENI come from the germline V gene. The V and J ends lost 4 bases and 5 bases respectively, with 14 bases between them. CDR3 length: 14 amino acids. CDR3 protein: CASSLKNSQETQYF. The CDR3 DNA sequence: TGTGCCAGCTCACTGAAAAACTCACAGGAGACCCAGTACTTC.

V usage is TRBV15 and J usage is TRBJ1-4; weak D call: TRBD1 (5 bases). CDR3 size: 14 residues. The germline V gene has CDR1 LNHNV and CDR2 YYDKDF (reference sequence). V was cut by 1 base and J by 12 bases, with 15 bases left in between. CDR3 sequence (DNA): TGTGCCACCAGCAGAGTGGTGGCAGGGATTGAACTGTTTTTT. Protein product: CATSRVVAGIELFF.

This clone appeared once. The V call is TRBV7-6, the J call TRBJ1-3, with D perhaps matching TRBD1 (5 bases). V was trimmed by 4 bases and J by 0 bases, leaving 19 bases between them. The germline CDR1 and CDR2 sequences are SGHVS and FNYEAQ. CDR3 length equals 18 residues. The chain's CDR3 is CASSSPYTTGVSGNTIYF. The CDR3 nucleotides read TGTGCCAGCAGCTCACCGTATACCACAGGAGTCTCTGGAAACACCATATATTTT.

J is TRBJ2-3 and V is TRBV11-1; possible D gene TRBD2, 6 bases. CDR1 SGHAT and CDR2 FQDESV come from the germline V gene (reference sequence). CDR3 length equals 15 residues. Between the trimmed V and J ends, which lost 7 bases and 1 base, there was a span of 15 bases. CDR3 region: CASTPAGRRTDTQYF. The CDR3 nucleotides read TGTGCCAGCACCCCCGCGGGGCGCCGCACAGATACGCAGTATTTT. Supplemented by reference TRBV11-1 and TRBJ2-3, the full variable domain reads EAEVAQSPRYKITEKSQAVAFWCDPISGHATLYWYRQILGQGPELLVQFQDESVVDDSQLPKDRFSAERLKGVDSTLKIQPAELGDSAMYLCASTPAGRRTDTQYFGPGTRLTVL.

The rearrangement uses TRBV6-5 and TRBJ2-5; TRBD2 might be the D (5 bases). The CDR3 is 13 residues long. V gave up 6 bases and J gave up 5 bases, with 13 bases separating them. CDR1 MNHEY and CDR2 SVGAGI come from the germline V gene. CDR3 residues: CASREGGDETQYF. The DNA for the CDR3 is TGTGCCAGCAGAGAGGGTGGGGATGAGACCCAGTACTTC.

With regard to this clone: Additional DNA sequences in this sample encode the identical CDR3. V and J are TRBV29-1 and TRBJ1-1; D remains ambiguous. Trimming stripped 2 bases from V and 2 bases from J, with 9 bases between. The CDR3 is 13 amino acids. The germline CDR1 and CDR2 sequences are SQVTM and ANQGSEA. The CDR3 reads CSVERRLNTEAFF. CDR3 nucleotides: TGCAGCGTTGAAAGGCGACTAAACACTGAAGCTTTCTTT.